This T cell receptor beta chain was sequenced for a study of T cell responses to AZD1222 COVID-19 vaccine. Turning to this clone: As yet, its antigen is unknown.

From germline, CDR1 is SGHRS and CDR2 YFSETQ. This CDR3 region has 15 residues. The V end lost 2 bases, the J end lost 4 bases, and 15 bases lay between the germline ends. Clones were read by immunoSEQ multiplex PCR, and TCRdb kept only the in-frame ones, dropping some. The sample contains 100,000 or so clones, 80% to 90% of which appear only once. Whole-study results and caveats: The sample set comprised mostly white British donors with more females, and clonal diversity was possibly underestimated. Dominant CD4 TCR responses targeted spike regions 160-218 and 743-854.

The clonotype originates from an adult in good health. Material: peripheral blood, obtained on day 0 of AZD1222 vaccination. J is TRBJ1-2 and V is TRBV5-1; possible D gene TRBD1, 5 bases. The CDR3 sequence: CASSLSPGNPYGYTF. DNA for the CDR3: TGCGCCAGCAGCTTATCGCCAGGGAATCCCTATGGCTACACCTTC.